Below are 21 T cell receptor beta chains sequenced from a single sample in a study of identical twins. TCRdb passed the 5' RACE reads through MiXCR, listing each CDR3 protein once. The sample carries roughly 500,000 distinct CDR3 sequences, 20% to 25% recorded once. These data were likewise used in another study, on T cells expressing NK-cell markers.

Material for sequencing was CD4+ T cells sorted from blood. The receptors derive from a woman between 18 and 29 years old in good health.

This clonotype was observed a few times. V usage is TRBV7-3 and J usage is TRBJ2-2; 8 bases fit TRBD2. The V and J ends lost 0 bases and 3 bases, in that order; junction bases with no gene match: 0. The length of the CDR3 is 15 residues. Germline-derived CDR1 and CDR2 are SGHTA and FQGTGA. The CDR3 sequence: CASSLTSGDTGELFF. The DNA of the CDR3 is TGTGCCAGCAGCTTAACTAGCGGGGACACCGGGGAGCTGTTTTTT.

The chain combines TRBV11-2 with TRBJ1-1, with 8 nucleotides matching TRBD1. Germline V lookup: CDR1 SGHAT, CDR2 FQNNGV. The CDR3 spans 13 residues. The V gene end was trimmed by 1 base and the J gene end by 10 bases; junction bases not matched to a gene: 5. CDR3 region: CASSLAGGQVAFF. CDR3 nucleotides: TGTGCCAGCAGCTTAGCGGGGGGACAGGTAGCTTTCTTT.

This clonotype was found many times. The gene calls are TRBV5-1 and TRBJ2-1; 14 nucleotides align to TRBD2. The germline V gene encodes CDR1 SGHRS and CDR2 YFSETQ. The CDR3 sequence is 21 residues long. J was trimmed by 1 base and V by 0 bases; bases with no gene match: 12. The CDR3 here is CASSLVGLGLAGAPSYNEQFF. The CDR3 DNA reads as TGCGCCAGCAGCTTGGTAGGGCTGGGACTAGCGGGGGCCCCTTCCTACAATGAGCAGTTCTTC.

This chain's CDR3 is CASSFGLALGNEQFF. The DNA for the CDR3 is TGCGCCAGCAGCTTCGGACTAGCTCTGGGCAATGAGCAGTTCTTC. V is TRBV5-1 and J is TRBJ2-1, with 8 positions matching TRBD2. Germline loops: CDR1 SGHRS, CDR2 YFSETQ. V gave up 2 bases and J gave up 6 bases; unmatched junction bases: 7. The CDR3 is 15 residues long.

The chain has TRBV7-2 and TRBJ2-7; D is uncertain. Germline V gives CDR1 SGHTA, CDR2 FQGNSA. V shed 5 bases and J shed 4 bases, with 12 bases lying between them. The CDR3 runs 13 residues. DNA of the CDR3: TGTGCCAGCAGCCCTATGGGCGGATACGAGCAGTACTTC. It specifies CASSPMGGYEQYF.

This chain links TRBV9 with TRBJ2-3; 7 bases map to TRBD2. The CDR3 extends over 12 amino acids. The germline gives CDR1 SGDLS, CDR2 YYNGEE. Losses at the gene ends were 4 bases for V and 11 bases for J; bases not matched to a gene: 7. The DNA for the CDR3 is TGTGCCAGCAGCCCTACTGGCGGGAGGCAGTATTTT. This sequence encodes CASSPTGGRQYF.

The CDR3 region has the DNA TGTGCCAGCGGGGTAGACTCAGATACGCAGTATTTT. Translating it yields CASGVDSDTQYF. V usage is TRBV2 and J usage is TRBJ2-3; D unresolved. The germline gives CDR1 SNHLY, CDR2 FYNNEI. The CDR3 consists of 12 residues. V was pared by 8 bases and J by 4 bases, with 10 bases between. The full variable domain, rest sourced from reference TRBV2 and TRBJ2-3, is EPEVTQTPSHQVTQMGQEVILRCVPISNHLYFYWYRQILGQKVEFLVSFYNNEISEKSEIFDDQFSVERPDGSNFTLKIRSTKLEDSAMYFCASGVDSDTQYFGPGTRLTVL.

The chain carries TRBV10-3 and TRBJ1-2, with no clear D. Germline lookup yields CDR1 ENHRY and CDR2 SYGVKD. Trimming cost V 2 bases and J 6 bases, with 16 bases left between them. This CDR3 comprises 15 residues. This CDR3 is CAISEQWARGDGYTF. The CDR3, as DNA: TGTGCCATCAGTGAGCAGTGGGCGAGAGGTGATGGCTACACCTTC.

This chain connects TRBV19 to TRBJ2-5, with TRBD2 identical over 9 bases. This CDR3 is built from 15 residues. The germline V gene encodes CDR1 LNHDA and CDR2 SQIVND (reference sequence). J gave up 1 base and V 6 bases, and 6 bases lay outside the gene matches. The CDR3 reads CASRASGRSQETQYF. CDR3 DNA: TGTGCCAGTAGGGCCAGCGGGAGGTCCCAAGAGACCCAGTACTTC.

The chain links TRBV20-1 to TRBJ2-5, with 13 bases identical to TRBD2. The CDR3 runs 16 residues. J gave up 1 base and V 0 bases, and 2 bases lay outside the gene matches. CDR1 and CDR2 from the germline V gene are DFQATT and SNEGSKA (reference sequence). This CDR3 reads CSARDWTSGGQETQYF. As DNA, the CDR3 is TGCAGTGCTAGAGATTGGACTAGCGGGGGCCAAGAGACCCAGTACTTC.

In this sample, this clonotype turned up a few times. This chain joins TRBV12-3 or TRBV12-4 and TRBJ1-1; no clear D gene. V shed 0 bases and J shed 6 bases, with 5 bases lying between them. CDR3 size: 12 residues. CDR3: CASSLAWAEAFF. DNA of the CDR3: TGTGCCAGCAGTTTAGCTTGGGCTGAAGCTTTCTTT.

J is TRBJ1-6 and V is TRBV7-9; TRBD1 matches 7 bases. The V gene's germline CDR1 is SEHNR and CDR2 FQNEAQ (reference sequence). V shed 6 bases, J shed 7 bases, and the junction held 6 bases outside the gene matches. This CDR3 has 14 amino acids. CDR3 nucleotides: TGTGCCAGCAGTGAGGGGGCTAAGAATTCACCCCTCCACTTT. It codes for CASSEGAKNSPLHF.

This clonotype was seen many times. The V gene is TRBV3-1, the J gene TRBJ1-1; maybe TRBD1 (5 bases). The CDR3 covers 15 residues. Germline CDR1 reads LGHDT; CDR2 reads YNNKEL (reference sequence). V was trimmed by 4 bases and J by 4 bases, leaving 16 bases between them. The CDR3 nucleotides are TGTGCCAGCAGCCGCAGGGATACGGGGGGCACTGAAGCTTTCTTT. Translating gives CASSRRDTGGTEAFF.

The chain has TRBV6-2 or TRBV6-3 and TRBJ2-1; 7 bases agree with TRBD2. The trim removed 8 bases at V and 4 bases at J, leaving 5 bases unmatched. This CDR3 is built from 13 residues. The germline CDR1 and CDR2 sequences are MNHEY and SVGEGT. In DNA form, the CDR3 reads TGTGCCAGCTCGGCTAGCGGATACAATGAGCAGTTCTTC. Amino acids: CASSASGYNEQFF.

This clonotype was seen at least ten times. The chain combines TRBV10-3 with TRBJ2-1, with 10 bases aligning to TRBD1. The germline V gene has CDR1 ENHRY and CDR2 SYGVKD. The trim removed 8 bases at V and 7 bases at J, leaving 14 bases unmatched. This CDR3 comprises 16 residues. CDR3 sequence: CAIQSPDRGRVNEQFF. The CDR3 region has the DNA TGTGCCATCCAATCGCCGGACAGGGGGAGGGTGAATGAGCAGTTCTTC.

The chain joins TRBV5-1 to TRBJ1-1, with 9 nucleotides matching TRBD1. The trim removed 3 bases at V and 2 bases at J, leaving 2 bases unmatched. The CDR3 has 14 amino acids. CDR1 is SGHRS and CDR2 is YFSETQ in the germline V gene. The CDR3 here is CASSWDRENTEAFF. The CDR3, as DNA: TGCGCCAGCAGCTGGGACAGGGAAAACACTGAAGCTTTCTTT.

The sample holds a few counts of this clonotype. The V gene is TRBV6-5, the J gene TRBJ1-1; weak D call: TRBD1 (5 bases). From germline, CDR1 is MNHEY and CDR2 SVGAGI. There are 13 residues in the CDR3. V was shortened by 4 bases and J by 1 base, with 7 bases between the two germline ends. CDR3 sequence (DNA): TGTGCCAGCAGTTGGGACTGGAACACTGAAGCTTTCTTT. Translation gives CASSWDWNTEAFF.

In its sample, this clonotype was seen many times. In DNA, the CDR3 is TGTGCCAGCAGCTTCCACGGAGACAATGAGCAGTTCTTC. Translating it yields CASSFHGDNEQFF. This chain links TRBV7-2 with TRBJ2-1; D unclear. Trimming cost V 3 bases and J 5 bases, with 8 bases left between them. CDR1 and CDR2 (germline): SGHTA, FQGNSA. The CDR3 has 13 residues.

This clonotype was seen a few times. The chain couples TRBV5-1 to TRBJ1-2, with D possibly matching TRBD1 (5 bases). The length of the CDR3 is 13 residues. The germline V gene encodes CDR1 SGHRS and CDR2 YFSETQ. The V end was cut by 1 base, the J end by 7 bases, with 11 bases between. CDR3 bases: TGCGCCAGCAGCTTGAGACAGCAGGGTGGCTACACCTTC. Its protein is CASSLRQQGGYTF.

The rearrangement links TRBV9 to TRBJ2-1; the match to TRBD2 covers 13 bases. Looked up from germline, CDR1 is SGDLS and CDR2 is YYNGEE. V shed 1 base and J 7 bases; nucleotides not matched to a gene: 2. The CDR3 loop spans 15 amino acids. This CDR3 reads CASSVTSGRVNEQFF. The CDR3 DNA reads TGTGCCAGCAGCGTAACTAGCGGGAGGGTGAATGAGCAGTTCTTC.

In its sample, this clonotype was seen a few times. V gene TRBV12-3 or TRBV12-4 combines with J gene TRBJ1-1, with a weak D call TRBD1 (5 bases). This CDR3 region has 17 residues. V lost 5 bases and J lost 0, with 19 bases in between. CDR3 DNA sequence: TGTGCCAGCAGTCCGCGGGACCCTGGCTGGGTGAACACTGAAGCTTTCTTT. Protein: CASSPRDPGWVNTEAFF.